This T cell receptor beta chain was captured by sequencing in a study of Ad26.COV2.S vaccination and SARS-CoV-2 variants. Produced via immunoSEQ multiplex PCR; TCRdb's table is partial and in-frame only. Among around 300,000 clones, roughly 90% were seen once, and the ten largest hold around 5.3%. Unmatched junction bases numbered 12, after V lost 5 bases and J lost 7 bases. The germline V gene has CDR1 MDHEN and CDR2 SYDVKM. This CDR3 has 15 residues. Treatment specified: 15 to 20 received Ad26.COV2.S at low or high dose, single or two shots; 5 received placebo; per-sample allocation not given. Day 63 after the first vaccine or placebo injection was the time point for sampling.

V is TRBV28 and J is TRBJ1-1; TRBD1 aligns across 8 bases. This sequence originates from a person aged 18 to 59 who received the Ad26.COV2.S COVID-19 vaccine or a placebo. The sample was peripheral blood, taken in a trial of Ad26.COV2.S vaccine versus placebo. CDR3 sequence: CASSAKTGAWGEAFF. The CDR3 bases are TGTGCCAGCAGTGCAAAGACAGGGGCCTGGGGTGAAGCTTTCTTT. The full variable domain, rest sourced from reference TRBV28 and TRBJ1-1, is DVKVTQSSRYLVKRTGEKVFLECVQDMDHENMFWYRQDPGLGLRLIYFSYDVKMKEKGDIPEGYSVSREKKERFSLILESASTNQTSMYLCASSAKTGAWGEAFFGQGTRLTVV.